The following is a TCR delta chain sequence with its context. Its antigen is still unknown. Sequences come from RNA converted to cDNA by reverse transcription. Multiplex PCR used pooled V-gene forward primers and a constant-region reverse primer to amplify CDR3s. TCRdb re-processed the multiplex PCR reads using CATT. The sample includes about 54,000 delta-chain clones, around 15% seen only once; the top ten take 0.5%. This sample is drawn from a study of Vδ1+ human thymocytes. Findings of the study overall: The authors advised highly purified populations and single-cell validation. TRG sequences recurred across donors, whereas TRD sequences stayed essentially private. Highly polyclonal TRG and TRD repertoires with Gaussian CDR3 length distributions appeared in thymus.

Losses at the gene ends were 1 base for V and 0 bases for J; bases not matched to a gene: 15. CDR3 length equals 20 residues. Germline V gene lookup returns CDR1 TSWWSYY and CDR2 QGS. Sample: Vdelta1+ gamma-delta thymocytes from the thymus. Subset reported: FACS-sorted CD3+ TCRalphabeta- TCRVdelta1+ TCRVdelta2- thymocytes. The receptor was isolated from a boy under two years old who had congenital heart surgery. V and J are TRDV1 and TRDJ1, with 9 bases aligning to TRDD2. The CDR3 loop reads CALGEPLPTIVWEYTDKLIF. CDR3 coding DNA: TGTGCTCTTGGGGAACCCCTTCCTACAATTGTATGGGAATACACCGATAAACTCATCTTT.